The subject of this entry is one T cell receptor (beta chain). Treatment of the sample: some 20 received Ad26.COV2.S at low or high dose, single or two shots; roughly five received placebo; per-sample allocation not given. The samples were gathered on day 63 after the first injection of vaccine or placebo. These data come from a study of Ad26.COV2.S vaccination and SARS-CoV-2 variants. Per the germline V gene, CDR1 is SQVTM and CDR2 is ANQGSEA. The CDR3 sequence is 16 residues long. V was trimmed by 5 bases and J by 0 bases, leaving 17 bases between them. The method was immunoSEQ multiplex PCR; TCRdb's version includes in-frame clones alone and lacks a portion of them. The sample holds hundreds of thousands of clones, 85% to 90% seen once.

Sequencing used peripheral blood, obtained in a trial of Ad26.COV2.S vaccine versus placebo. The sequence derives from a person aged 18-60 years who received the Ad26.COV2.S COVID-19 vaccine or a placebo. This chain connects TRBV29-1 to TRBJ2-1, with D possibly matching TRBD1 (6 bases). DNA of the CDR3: TGCAGCGTTTCAGGGGCAACAGAGAGCTCCTACAATGAGCAGTTCTTC. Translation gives CSVSGATESSYNEQFF.